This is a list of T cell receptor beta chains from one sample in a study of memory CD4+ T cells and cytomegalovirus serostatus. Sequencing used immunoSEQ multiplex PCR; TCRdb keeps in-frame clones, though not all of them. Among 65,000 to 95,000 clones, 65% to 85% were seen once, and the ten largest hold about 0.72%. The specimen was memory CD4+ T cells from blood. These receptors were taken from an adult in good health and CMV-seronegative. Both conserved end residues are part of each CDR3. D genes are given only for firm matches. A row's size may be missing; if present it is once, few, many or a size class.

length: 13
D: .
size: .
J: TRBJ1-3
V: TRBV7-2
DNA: TGTGCCAGCAGCTTAGGACGGGGTTCGCCCATATATTTT
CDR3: CASSLGRGSPIYF

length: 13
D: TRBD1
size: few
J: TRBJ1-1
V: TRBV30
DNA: TGTGCCTGGGACAGGGGGCGGAACACTGAAGCTTTCTTT
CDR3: CAWDRGRNTEAFF

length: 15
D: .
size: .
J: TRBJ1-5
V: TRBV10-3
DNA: TGTGCCATCAGCCCACAGGGTCCTTCCAATCAGCCCCAGCATTTT
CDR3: CAISPQGPSNQPQHF

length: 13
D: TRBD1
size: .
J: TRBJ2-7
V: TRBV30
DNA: TGTGCCTGGACTAAGGGACAGCCCTACGAGCAGTACTTC
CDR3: CAWTKGQPYEQYF

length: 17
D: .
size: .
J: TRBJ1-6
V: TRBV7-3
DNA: TGTGCCAGCAGCCACGAAGAAGTCTGGGACAATAATTCACCCCTCCACTTT
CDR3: CASSHEEVWDNNSPLHF

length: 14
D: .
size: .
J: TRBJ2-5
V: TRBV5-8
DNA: TGTGCCAGCAGCACCGGACGGGGGAGGGAGACCCAGTACTTC
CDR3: CASSTGRGRETQYF

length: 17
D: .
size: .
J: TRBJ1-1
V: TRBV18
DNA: TGTGCCAGCCGGCGGCCGGCTGCAAGTCGACGGAACACTGAAGCTTTCTTT
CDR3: CASRRPAASRRNTEAFF

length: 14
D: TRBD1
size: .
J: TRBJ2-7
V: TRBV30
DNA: TGTGCCTGGAACCCTGGGACAGGGGGCGGCGAGCAGTACTTC
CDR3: CAWNPGTGGGEQYF

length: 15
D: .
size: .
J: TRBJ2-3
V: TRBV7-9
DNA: TGTGCCAGCAGCTTATACGGCAGGGCAACAGATACGCAGTATTTT
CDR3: CASSLYGRATDTQYF

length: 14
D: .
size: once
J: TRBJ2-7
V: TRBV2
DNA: TGTGCCAGCGCCCGCCCCGCCGGGGCCTACGAGCAGTACTTC
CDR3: CASARPAGAYEQYF

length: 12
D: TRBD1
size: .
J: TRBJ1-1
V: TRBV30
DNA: TGTGCCTGGAGTAACAGGGGCACTGAAGCTTTCTTT
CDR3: CAWSNRGTEAFF

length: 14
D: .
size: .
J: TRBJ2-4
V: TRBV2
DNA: TGTGCCAGCAGTGTCGGTAGGGCTGAGAACATTCAGTACTTC
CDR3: CASSVGRAENIQYF

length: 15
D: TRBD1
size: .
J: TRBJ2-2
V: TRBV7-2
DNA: TGTGCCAGCAGCCGGGACAGGGTGAGGACCGGGGAGCTGTTTTTT
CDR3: CASSRDRVRTGELFF

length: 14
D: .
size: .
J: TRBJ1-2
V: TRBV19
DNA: TGTGCCAGTAGTATAACAAATGTCAAGAGTGGCTACACCTTC
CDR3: CASSITNVKSGYTF

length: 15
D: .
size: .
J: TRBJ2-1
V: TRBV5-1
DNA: TGCGCCAGCAGCCCTGAATTTTCTGGCTACAATGAGCAGTTCTTC
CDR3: CASSPEFSGYNEQFF

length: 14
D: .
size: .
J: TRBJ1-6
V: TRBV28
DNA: TGTGCCAGCACTGGAGCCACCATTAATTCACCCCTCCACTTT
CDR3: CASTGATINSPLHF

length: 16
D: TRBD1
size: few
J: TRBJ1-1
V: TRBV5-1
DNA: TGCGCCAGCAGCTTGGACAGGGGAGTAGGGAACACTGAAGCTTTCTTT
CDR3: CASSLDRGVGNTEAFF

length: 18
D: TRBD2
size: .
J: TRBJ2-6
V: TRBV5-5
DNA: TGTGCCAGCAGCTTTTTGCTAGCGGGGGGTCCTGGGGCCAACGTCCTGACTTTC
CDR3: CASSFLLAGGPGANVLTF

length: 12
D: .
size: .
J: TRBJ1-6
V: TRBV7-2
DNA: TGTGCCAGCAGCTTATCGGGGTTAGCCCTCCACTTT
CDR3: CASSLSGLALHF

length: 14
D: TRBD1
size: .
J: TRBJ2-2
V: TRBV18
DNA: TGTGCCAGCTCACCTTCGACAGGGTCCGGGGAGCTGTTTTTT
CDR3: CASSPSTGSGELFF

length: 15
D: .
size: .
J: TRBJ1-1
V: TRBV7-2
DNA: TGTGCCAGCAGCTTAGAGTTACGGACGAACACTGAAGCTTTCTTT
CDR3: CASSLELRTNTEAFF

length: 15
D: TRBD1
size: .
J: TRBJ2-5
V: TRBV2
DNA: TGTGCCAGCAGAAGACAGGGGACCTACCAAGAGACCCAGTACTTC
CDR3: CASRRQGTYQETQYF

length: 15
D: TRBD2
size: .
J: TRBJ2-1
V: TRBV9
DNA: TGTGCCAGCAGCGTAACGGGGGGGGGCCTCACTGAGCAGTTCTTC
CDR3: CASSVTGGGLTEQFF

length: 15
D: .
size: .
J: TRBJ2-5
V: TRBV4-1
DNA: TGCGCCAGCAGCCAATCGGGACTGGAGCAAGAGACCCAGTACTTC
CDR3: CASSQSGLEQETQYF

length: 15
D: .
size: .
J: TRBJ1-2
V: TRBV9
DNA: TGTGCCAGCAGTGGTCGGGTCACAGCTAACTATGGCTACACCTTC
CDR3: CASSGRVTANYGYTF

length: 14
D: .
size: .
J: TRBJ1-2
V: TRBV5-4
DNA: TGTGCCAGCAGCTTGGACAGACAGAACTATGGCTACACCTTC
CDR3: CASSLDRQNYGYTF

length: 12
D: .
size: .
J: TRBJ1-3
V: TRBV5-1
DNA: TGCGCCAGCAGGGGGGATGGAAACACCATATATTTT
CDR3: CASRGDGNTIYF

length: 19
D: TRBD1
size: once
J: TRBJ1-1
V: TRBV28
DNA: TGTGCCAGCAGTTCCACACGCTCCCGGGACAGCCTCATGAACACTGAAGCTTTCTTT
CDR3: CASSSTRSRDSLMNTEAFF

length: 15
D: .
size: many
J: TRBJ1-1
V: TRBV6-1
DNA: TGTGCCAGCAGTCGTAGGGAGGCCATGAACACTGAAGCTTTCTTT
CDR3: CASSRREAMNTEAFF

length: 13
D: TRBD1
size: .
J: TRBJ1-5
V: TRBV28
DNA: TGTGCCAGCAGTTCCCATACAGGGGGGCCCCAGCATTTT
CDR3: CASSSHTGGPQHF

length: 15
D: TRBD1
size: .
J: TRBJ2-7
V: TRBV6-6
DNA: TGTGCCAGCAGTGACGGGACAGGGGGGGCCTACGAGCAGTACTTC
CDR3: CASSDGTGGAYEQYF

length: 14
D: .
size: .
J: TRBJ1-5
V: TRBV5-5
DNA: TGTGCCAGCAGTCATCAGGGAAGCAATCAGCCCCAGCATTTT
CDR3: CASSHQGSNQPQHF

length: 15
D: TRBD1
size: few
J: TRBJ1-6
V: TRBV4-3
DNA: TGCGCCAGCAGCCATCTCGACAGGGGTGTTTCACCCCTCCACTTT
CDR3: CASSHLDRGVSPLHF

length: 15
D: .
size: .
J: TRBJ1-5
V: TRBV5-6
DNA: TGTGCCAGCAGCTTTTATATCAGCGAGGGGCAGCCCCAGCATTTT
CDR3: CASSFYISEGQPQHF